Below are 3 T cell receptor beta chains sequenced from a single sample in a study of low-dose radiotherapy and immunotherapy resistance in tumors. First-strand cDNA used TRAV- and TRBV-specific primers, covering alpha and beta chains. TCR amplification ran roughly 20 PCR cycles using constant-region and V-primer adapter primers. In TCRdb, the reads were re-called with MiXCR into one record per CDR3 protein. The table shows some 40,000 distinct CDR3 sequences, with around 20% occurring only once. Time point given: after trial treatment. Treatment of the sample: LDRT plus nivolumab, ipilimumab, low-dose cyclophosphamide and aspirin (RACIN trial). The source material was PBMCs, sampled after low-dose radiotherapy plus immunotherapy. The receptor source for this set is a female donor with ovarian cancer.

The chain combines TRBV2 with TRBJ2-3, with D perhaps TRBD2 (5 bases). Germline V gene lookup returns CDR1 SNHLY and CDR2 FYNNEI. Trimming shortened V by 6 bases and J by 6 bases, and 22 bases separated the two germline ends. The CDR3 has 16 residues. The CDR3 region has the DNA TGTGCCAGCAGGTCCCATCTAGCAAAGTTCGGGGATACGCAGTATTTT. Encoded protein: CASRSHLAKFGDTQYF.

This clonotype was recorded at least ten times. This chain links TRBV5-1 with TRBJ1-1; D is possibly TRBD1 (6 bases). V was trimmed by 2 bases and J by 1 base, leaving 12 bases between them. This CDR3 spans 15 amino acids. Germline CDR1 is SGHRS and CDR2 is YFSETQ. In DNA, the CDR3 is TGCGCCAGCAGCTTACAGGGACAACCGAACACTGAAGCTTTCTTT. Its translation: CASSLQGQPNTEAFF.

The chain couples TRBV14 to TRBJ2-5, with TRBD1 matching over 7 bases. The CDR3 has 14 amino acids. Trimming cost V 1 base and J 4 bases; bases outside gene matches: 3. The germline CDR1 and CDR2 sequences are SGHDN and FVKESK. This CDR3 reads CASSQGQGRETQYF. CDR3 coding DNA: TGTGCCAGCAGCCAAGGACAGGGCCGAGAGACCCAGTACTTC.